A selection of T cell receptor beta chains follows, all from one sample in a study of long-term antiretroviral therapy in people with HIV. Repertoires were generated with immunoSEQ multiplex PCR, while TCRdb's copy carries only in-frame clones and drops some. The table lists about 27,000 clones, 75% to 90% of them singletons. The source was unsorted PBMCs, collected 2.9 years after starting antiretroviral therapy. Source of these receptors: a man between 50 and 59 years old with HIV. CDR3s include the opening cysteine and the closing phenylalanine or tryptophan.

cdr3_aa	j_call	v_call
CASSTTAYSGNTIYF	TRBJ1-3	TRBV5-1
CASSSPGTGRNTIYF	TRBJ1-3	TRBV7-9
CASSLGRGDNQPQHF	TRBJ1-5	TRBV28
CASSLAARETGELFF	TRBJ2-2	TRBV7-2
CASSWTGGGTEAFF	TRBJ1-1	TRBV6-1
CASSTRSGRGSHNEQFF	TRBJ2-1	TRBV9
CASSPRSEGAYNEQFF	TRBJ2-1	TRBV4-1
CASSLTPIGGTIYF	TRBJ1-3	TRBV28
CASSLGDRMANTEAFF	TRBJ1-1	TRBV5-4
CASSGTAGDEQFF	TRBJ2-1	TRBV19
CAIRPGQGDTGELFF	TRBJ2-2	TRBV10-3
CASSYVGGFLNTEAFF	TRBJ1-1	TRBV6-5
CASSTGTGRVKLFF	TRBJ1-4	TRBV7-6
CASRLWDPTGETQYF	TRBJ2-5	TRBV5-5
CASSPGQTETQYF	TRBJ2-5	TRBV18
CASGWGDEQYF	TRBJ2-7	TRBV27
CASSLYGGINNEQFF	TRBJ2-1	TRBV27
CASSAPDRSSFGYTF	TRBJ1-2	TRBV5-4
CASSQDRDRGFNSPLHF	TRBJ1-6	TRBV4-1
CASSVSGRDPYEQYF	TRBJ2-7	TRBV9
CASSEHREEKLFF	TRBJ1-4	TRBV11-2
CASSREAKNIQYF	TRBJ2-4	TRBV2
CASSSNRGRPYNEQFF	TRBJ2-1	TRBV27
CASSYGQGGGYTF	TRBJ1-2	TRBV6-6
CASSFSGGAMDEQFF	TRBJ2-1	TRBV7-3
CASSQAGDNSPLHF	TRBJ1-6	TRBV18
CASTPGLTYGYTF	TRBJ1-2	TRBV5-1
CSVLQGPGNTIYF	TRBJ1-3	TRBV29-1
CALRDGGIGQPQHF	TRBJ1-5	TRBV30
CASSLAGTYSYEQYF	TRBJ2-7	TRBV5-6
CASSLGGGAQPQHF	TRBJ1-5	TRBV28
CASSPGYEQYF	TRBJ2-7	TRBV18
CATKSPWARYGYTF	TRBJ1-2	TRBV25-1
CASSAGQVLYGYTF	TRBJ1-2	TRBV5-1
CASSGDSGGASDTQYF	TRBJ2-3	TRBV5-1
CSVDRADRDNYGYTF	TRBJ1-2	TRBV29-1
CASSYSQGSGIEQYF	TRBJ2-7	TRBV6-5
CASSLRDEAHTQYF	TRBJ2-3	TRBV7-8
CASSYATGVKFF	TRBJ2-1	TRBV6-5
CASSQYQTGGAVETQYF	TRBJ2-5	TRBV5-4
CASRTFPGDRGRMKSCESFF	TRBJ1-1	TRBV7-7
CASSSTGDGYTF	TRBJ1-2	TRBV5-1
CASSHPPAGSRYNEQFF	TRBJ2-1	TRBV28
CASSELASSDTQYF	TRBJ2-3	TRBV6-4
CASSLAPSGGNEQYF	TRBJ2-7	TRBV5-1
CASSLEGRGGEQYF	TRBJ2-7	TRBV7-8
CASSLEVGTRGTEAFF	TRBJ1-1	TRBV7-6
CASSPLAQSTDTQYF	TRBJ2-3	TRBV6-5
CASSLGLGPGELFF	TRBJ2-2	TRBV7-2
CASSSSPGELFF	TRBJ2-2	TRBV18
CSAGTGGAMLGTQYF	TRBJ2-5	TRBV29-1
CASSQGDPGQSSYEQYF	TRBJ2-7	TRBV4-1
CASSLEDRGLSEAFF	TRBJ1-1	TRBV7-9
CASGLDELDNEQFF	TRBJ2-1	TRBV12-5
CASSYYDTYTGELFF	TRBJ2-2	TRBV6-5
CASGLPAERGVFF	TRBJ1-4	TRBV19
CATSRDLGGADTQYF	TRBJ2-3	TRBV15
CASSDRENTEAFF	TRBJ1-1	TRBV6-4
CASSLEKADTQYF	TRBJ2-3	TRBV5-4
CSVELTQSTDTQYF	TRBJ2-3	TRBV29-1